This T cell receptor (beta chain) was sequenced in a study of OX40 agonist ivuxolimab in advanced cancers. Background on the study: Patients' therapy was ivuxolimab, an antibody that acts as an agonist of OX40 (CD134).

Whole-study results and caveats: There were, on average, more expanded clones in CD8+ T cells than in CD4+. There were also nonresponders showing low normalized T-cell clonal expansion.

The CDR3 totals 16 residues. The ends were cut back, 5 bases at V and 2 bases at J, with 17 bases in the middle. Germline V gives CDR1 SGHAT, CDR2 FQNNGV. Sequenced by immunoSEQ multiplex PCR; TCRdb stores in-frame clones only, minus some. In the table there are roughly 19,000 clones, about 86% of which are singletons. Patients were ruled out by autoimmune disease history or systemic immunosuppression. There are a few counts of this clone. Its antigen is not identified. The chain couples TRBV11-2 to TRBJ2-3; a possible D gene is TRBD1 (5 bases). The sample was CD4+ or CD8+ T cells sorted from blood, taken in a trial of the OX40 agonist ivuxolimab. The TCR comes from an adult with an advanced solid tumor such as melanoma, head and neck, liver or kidney cancer. The CDR3 DNA reads TGTGCCAGCAGCCAAACAGGTTCCTGGGACACAGATACGCAGTATTTT. Protein: CASSQTGSWDTDTQYF.